This TCR beta chain was sequenced for a study of CD8+CD57+ T cells in acquired aplastic anemia. Notes on the study in general: Significant differences in CD8+ Simpson's diversity were not observed between patients and controls.

The template for TCR beta VDJ and CDR3 sequence profiling was genomic DNA. Using its own MiXCR run on the reads, TCRdb lists one record per CDR3 protein. The table has fewer than 300,000 distinct CDR3 sequences, approximately 80% seen once; the top ten hold over 35%. The authors sequenced patients whose flow cytometry had shown CD8+CD57+ cell expansion. Germline V gene data show CDR1 as SNHLY and CDR2 as FYNNEI. CDR3 size: 15 residues. V was pared by 1 base and J by 6 bases, with 7 bases of the junction left unmatched. Concerning this clonotype: Its antigen is not identified.

This clonotype was sampled from a human donor with aplastic anemia. This chain joins TRBV2 and TRBJ2-7, with TRBD1 matching over 9 bases. The specimen sequenced was sorted CD4+, CD8+, or CD8+CD57+ T cells (not recorded which) from PBMCs. The CDR3 nucleotides read TGTGCCAGCAGTGAAGGGACAGGGGTTTCTCTCGAGCAGTACTTC. It codes for CASSEGTGVSLEQYF. Based on the CDR3 plus reference TRBV2 and TRBJ2-7, the full variable domain is EPEVTQTPSHQVTQMGQEVILRCVPISNHLYFYWYRQILGQKVEFLVSFYNNEISEKSEIFDDQFSVERPDGSNFTLKIRSTKLEDSAMYFCASSEGTGVSLEQYFGPGTRLTVT.